The rows below give T cell receptor beta chains drawn from one sample of a study of cytomegalovirus exposure and HLA in healthy donors. Sequencing used immunoSEQ multiplex PCR; TCRdb keeps in-frame clones, though not all of them. The table shows 160,000 or so clones, with around 78% occurring only once. Specimen: PBMCs. These receptors all stem from a woman aged 40 to 50 in good health and CMV-seronegative. The CDR3 runs from the conserved cysteine through the conserved F or W. The D gene is left open where the match is weak. Clone size, where shown, is once, few, many, or a class for clones that have expanded.

CDR3: CASSYSNGATEAFF; DNA: TGTGCCAGCAGTTACTCGAATGGGGCGACTGAAGCTTTCTTT; J: TRBJ1-1; size: few; D: .; V: TRBV6-5
CDR3: CASSVTQNSPLHF; DNA: TGTGCCAGCAGTGTGACACAGAATTCACCCCTCCACTTT; J: TRBJ1-6; size: .; D: .; V: TRBV2
CDR3: CASRFIRDSQETQYF; DNA: TGTGCCAGCAGGTTTATCCGGGACTCCCAAGAGACCCAGTACTTC; J: TRBJ2-5; size: .; D: .; V: TRBV25-1
CDR3: CASSSFPTSGRKAGELFF; DNA: TGCGCCAGCAGCTCCTTTCCGACTAGCGGGAGGAAGGCCGGGGAGCTGTTTTTT; J: TRBJ2-2; size: few; D: TRBD2; V: TRBV5-1
CDR3: CASVYRESETQYF; DNA: TGTGCCAGCGTGTACAGGGAGTCAGAGACCCAGTACTTC; J: TRBJ2-5; size: .; D: .; V: TRBV2
CDR3: CAISESGGDRGGYTF; DNA: TGTGCCATCAGTGAATCGGGAGGGGATAGAGGTGGCTACACCTTC; J: TRBJ1-2; size: .; D: .; V: TRBV10-3
CDR3: CAWSVGLEGDTQYF; DNA: TGTGCCTGGAGCGTCGGACTAGAAGGAGATACGCAGTATTTT; J: TRBJ2-3; size: .; D: TRBD2; V: TRBV30
CDR3: CASSPGGSGANVLTF; DNA: TGTGCCAGCAGCCCCGGGGGTTCTGGGGCCAACGTCCTGACTTTC; J: TRBJ2-6; size: once; D: .; V: TRBV7-3
CDR3: CAWTRREGSYNEQFF; DNA: TGTGCCTGGACCAGGCGGGAGGGGTCCTACAATGAGCAGTTCTTC; J: TRBJ2-1; size: .; D: TRBD2; V: TRBV30
CDR3: CATYEEGPREEKLFF; DNA: TGTGCCACCTACGAGGAGGGGCCCCGGGAGGAAAAACTGTTTTTT; J: TRBJ1-4; size: .; D: .; V: TRBV28
CDR3: CASSVSGGYTEAFF; DNA: TGTGCCAGCAGCGTTTCAGGGGGCTACACTGAAGCTTTCTTT; J: TRBJ1-1; size: .; D: TRBD1; V: TRBV7-9
CDR3: CASRLGGDGAYEQYF; DNA: TGTGCCAGCAGATTGGGAGGGGACGGTGCCTACGAGCAGTACTTC; J: TRBJ2-7; size: .; D: TRBD2; V: TRBV2
CDR3: CASLTGGRTGELFF; DNA: TGTGCCAGCCTGACAGGGGGACGAACCGGGGAGCTGTTTTTT; J: TRBJ2-2; size: .; D: TRBD1; V: TRBV28
CDR3: CASSFGGASGNQPQHF; DNA: TGTGCCAGCAGCTTTGGAGGGGCTAGCGGGAATCAGCCCCAGCATTTT; J: TRBJ1-5; size: .; D: .; V: TRBV5-4
CDR3: CASSSSGTDTQYF; DNA: TGTGCCAGCAGCTCAAGCGGCACAGATACGCAGTATTTT; J: TRBJ2-3; size: .; D: .; V: TRBV7-3
CDR3: CASSLAGGTYEQYF; DNA: TGTGCCAGCAGTTTAGCTGGCGGAACCTACGAGCAGTACTTC; J: TRBJ2-7; size: .; D: .; V: TRBV27
CDR3: CASSISYGLADNEQFF; DNA: TGTGCCAGTAGTATATCATACGGACTCGCTGACAATGAGCAGTTCTTC; J: TRBJ2-1; size: .; D: .; V: TRBV19
CDR3: CASSPPSGSSDEQFF; DNA: TGTGCCAGCTCACCCCCTAGCGGGAGTAGCGATGAGCAGTTCTTC; J: TRBJ2-1; size: .; D: TRBD2; V: TRBV18
CDR3: CASRGRVGGETQYF; DNA: TGTGCCAGTCGGGGTCGGGTTGGGGGGGAGACCCAGTACTTC; J: TRBJ2-5; size: .; D: .; V: TRBV25-1
CDR3: CASSSDMNTEAFF; DNA: TGTGCCAGCAGTTCGGACATGAACACTGAAGCTTTCTTT; J: TRBJ1-1; size: few; D: .; V: TRBV6-6
CDR3: CASSSSGRGEQFF; DNA: TGTGCCAGCAGTTCCTCTGGGAGAGGTGAGCAGTTCTTC; J: TRBJ2-1; size: .; D: .; V: TRBV28
CDR3: CAIRGQQNTEAFF; DNA: TGTGCCATCCGAGGACAGCAAAACACTGAAGCTTTCTTT; J: TRBJ1-1; size: .; D: .; V: TRBV10-3
CDR3: CSAVAEKQYF; DNA: TGCAGCGCAGTAGCGGAAAAGCAGTACTTC; J: TRBJ2-7; size: .; D: .; V: TRBV29-1
CDR3: CATSRTSGDYEQYF; DNA: TGTGCCACCAGCAGGACTAGCGGCGACTACGAGCAGTACTTC; J: TRBJ2-7; size: once; D: TRBD2; V: TRBV15
CDR3: CASSATLAEGTDTQYF; DNA: TGTGCCAGCAGCGCCACCCTCGCGGAGGGGACAGATACGCAGTATTTT; J: TRBJ2-3; size: few; D: .; V: TRBV6-6
CDR3: CASSVGQQPGNTIYF; DNA: TGCGCCAGCAGCGTAGGACAACAGCCTGGAAACACCATATATTTT; J: TRBJ1-3; size: once; D: .; V: TRBV9